The present TCR beta chain was sequenced within a study of tumor-infiltrating lymphocytes in localized non-small cell lung cancer. Findings of the study overall: Recurrence-free survival showed no association with tumor T-cell fraction. Technical variation could not be separated from intratumor heterogeneity here.

Note on this clone: Its antigen is not identified.

J lost 1 base, V lost 8 bases, and 2 bases had no gene match. The CDR3 consists of 11 residues. Germline V gene lookup returns CDR1 DFQATT and CDR2 SNEGSKA (reference sequence). Clones were read by immunoSEQ multiplex PCR, and TCRdb kept only the in-frame ones, dropping some. The table has tens of thousands of clones, 70% to 90% seen once. The sequencing sample was made of lung tumor tissue. The V and J genes are TRBV20-1 and TRBJ2-7, with 7 bases lining up with TRBD1. This receptor was taken from a human donor with non-small cell lung cancer. The CDR3: CSPTGSYEQYF. The DNA for the CDR3 is TGCAGTCCGACAGGGTCCTACGAGCAGTACTTC.